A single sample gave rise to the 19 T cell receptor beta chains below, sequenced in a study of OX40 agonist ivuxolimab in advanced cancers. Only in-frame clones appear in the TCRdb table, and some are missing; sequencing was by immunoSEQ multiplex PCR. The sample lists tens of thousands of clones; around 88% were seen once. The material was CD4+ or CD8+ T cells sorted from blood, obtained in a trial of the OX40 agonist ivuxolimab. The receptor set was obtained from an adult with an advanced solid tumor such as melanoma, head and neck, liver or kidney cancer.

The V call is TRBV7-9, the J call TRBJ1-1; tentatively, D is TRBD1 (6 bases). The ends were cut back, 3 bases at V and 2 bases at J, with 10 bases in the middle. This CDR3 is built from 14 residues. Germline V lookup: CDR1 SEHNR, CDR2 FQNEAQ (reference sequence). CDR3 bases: TGTGCCAGCAGCTTGAGGGACACCAACACTGAAGCTTTCTTT. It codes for CASSLRDTNTEAFF.

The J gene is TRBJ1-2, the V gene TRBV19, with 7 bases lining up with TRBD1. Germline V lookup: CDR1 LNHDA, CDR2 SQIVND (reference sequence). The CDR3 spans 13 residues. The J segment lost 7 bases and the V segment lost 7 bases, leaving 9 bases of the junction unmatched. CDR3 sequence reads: CASTQGDGRGYTF. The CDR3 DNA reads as TGTGCCAGTACCCAGGGGGACGGGCGTGGCTACACCTTC. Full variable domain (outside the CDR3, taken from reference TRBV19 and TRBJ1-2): DGGITQSPKYLFRKEGQNVTLSCEQNLNHDAMYWYRQDPGQGLRLIYYSQIVNDFQKGDIAEGYSVSREKKESFPLTVTSAQKNPTAFYLCASTQGDGRGYTFGSGTRLTVV.

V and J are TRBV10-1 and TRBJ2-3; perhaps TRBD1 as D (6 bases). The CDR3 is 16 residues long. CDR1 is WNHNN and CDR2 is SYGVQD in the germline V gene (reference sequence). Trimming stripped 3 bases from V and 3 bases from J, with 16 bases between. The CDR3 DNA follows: TGCGCCAGCAGTGAAAAGGCAGGGGAGATTACAGATACGCAGTATTTT. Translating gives CASSEKAGEITDTQYF.

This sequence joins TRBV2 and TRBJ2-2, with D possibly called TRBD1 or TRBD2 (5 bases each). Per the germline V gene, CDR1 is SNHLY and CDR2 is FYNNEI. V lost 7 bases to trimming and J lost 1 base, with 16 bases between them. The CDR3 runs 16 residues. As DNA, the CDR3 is TGTGCCAGCAAGTGGGGTCCGGGGCAGAACACCGGGGAGCTGTTTTTT. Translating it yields CASKWGPGQNTGELFF.

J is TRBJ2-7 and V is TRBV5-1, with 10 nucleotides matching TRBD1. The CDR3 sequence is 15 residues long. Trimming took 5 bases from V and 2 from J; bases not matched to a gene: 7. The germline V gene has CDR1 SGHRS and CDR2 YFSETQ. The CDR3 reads CASSLGGTGAYEQYF. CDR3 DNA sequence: TGCGCCAGCAGTCTGGGTGGGACAGGGGCCTACGAGCAGTACTTC.

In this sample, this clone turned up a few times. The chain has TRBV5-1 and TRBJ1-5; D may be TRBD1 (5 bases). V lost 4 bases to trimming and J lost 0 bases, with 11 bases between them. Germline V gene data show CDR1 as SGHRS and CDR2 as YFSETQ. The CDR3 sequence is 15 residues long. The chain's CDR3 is CASSLDGHSNQPQHF. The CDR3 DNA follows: TGCGCCAGCAGCCTCGACGGACATAGCAATCAGCCCCAGCATTTT.

The CDR3 bases are TGTGCCAGCTCACCCGGGACAGAAGAGACCCAGTACTTC. It is translated as CASSPGTEETQYF. V usage is TRBV18 and J usage is TRBJ2-5, with TRBD1 matching 7 bases. Germline V gene data show CDR1 as KGHSH and CDR2 as LQKENI. The V gene end was trimmed by 3 bases and the J gene end by 3 bases; junction bases not matched to a gene: 1. The CDR3 extends over 13 amino acids.

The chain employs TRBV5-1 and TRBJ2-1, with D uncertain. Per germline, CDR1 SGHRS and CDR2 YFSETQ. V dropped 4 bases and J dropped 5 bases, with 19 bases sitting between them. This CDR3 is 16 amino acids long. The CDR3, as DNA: TGCGCCAGCAGCCGCTCCAGGTTACAACGGAACAATGAGCAGTTCTTC. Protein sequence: CASSRSRLQRNNEQFF.

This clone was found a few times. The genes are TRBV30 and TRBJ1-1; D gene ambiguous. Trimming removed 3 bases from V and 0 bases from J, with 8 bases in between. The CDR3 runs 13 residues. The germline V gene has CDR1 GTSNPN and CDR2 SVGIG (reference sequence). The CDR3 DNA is TGTGCCTGGAGAGCAGAATTGAACACTGAAGCTTTCTTT. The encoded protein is CAWRAELNTEAFF. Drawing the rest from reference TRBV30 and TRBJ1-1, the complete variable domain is SQTIHQWPATLVQPVGSPLSLECTVEGTSNPNLYWYRQAAGRGLQLLFYSVGIGQISSEVPQNLSASRPQDRQFILSSKKLLLSDSGFYLCAWRAELNTEAFFGQGTRLTVV.

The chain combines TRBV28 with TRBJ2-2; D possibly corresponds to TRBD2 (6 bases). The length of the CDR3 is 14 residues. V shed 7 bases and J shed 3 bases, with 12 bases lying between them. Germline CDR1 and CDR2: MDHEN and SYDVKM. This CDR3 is CASTRGGYTGELFF. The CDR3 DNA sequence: TGTGCCAGCACGAGGGGAGGTTACACCGGGGAGCTGTTTTTT.

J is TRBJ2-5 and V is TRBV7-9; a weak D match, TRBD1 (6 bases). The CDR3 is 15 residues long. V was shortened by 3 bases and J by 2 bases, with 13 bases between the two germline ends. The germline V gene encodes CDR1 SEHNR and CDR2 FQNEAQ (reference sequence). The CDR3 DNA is TGTGCCAGCAGCTTTCACCGGACAGTACAAGAGACCCAGTACTTC. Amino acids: CASSFHRTVQETQYF.

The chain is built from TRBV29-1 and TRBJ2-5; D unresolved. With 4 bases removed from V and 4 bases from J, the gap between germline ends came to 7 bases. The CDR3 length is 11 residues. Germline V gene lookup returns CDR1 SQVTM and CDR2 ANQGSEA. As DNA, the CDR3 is TGCAGCGTTGCAGTAACAGAGACCCAGTACTTC. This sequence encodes CSVAVTETQYF.

The CDR3 DNA reads as TGTGCCAGTAGTATAGGGACAGGGAGCCACGAGCAGTACTTC. It codes for CASSIGTGSHEQYF. The chain recombines TRBV19 with TRBJ2-7; 8 bases are a match to TRBD1. The CDR3 runs 14 residues. Per germline, CDR1 LNHDA and CDR2 SQIVND (reference sequence). Trimming took 1 base from V and 5 from J; bases not matched to a gene: 4.

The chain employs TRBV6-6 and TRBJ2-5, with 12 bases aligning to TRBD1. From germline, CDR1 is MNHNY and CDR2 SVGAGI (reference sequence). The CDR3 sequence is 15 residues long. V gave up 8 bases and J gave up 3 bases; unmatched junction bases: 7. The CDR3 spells CASAPGTGGKETQYF. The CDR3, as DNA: TGTGCCAGCGCTCCGGGGACAGGGGGCAAAGAGACCCAGTACTTC.

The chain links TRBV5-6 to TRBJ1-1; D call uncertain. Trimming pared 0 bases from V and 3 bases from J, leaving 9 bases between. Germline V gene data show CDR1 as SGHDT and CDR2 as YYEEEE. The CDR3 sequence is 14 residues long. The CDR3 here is CASSLEASYTEAFF. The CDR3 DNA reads TGTGCCAGCAGCTTGGAGGCCAGTTACACTGAAGCTTTCTTT.

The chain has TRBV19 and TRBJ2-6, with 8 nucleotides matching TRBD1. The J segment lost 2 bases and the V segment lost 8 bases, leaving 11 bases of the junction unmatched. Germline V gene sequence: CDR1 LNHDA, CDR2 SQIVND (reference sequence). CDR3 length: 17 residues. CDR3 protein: CASSKDRGIAGANVLTF. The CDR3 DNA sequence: TGTGCCAGTTCTAAAGACAGGGGTATAGCTGGGGCCAACGTCCTGACTTTC.

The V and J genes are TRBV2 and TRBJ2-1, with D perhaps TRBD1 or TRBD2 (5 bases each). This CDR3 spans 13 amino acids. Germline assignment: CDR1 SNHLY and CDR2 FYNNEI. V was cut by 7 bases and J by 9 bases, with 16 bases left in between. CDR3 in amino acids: CASNPGPPIEQFF. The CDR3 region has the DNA TGTGCCAGCAATCCGGGACCCCCAATTGAGCAGTTCTTC.

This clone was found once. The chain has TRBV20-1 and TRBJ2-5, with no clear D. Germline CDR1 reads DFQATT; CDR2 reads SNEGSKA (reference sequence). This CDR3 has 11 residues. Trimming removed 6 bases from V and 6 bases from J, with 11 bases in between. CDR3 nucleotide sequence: TGCAGTGCCCACTTCGGAAAGACCCAGTACTTC. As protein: CSAHFGKTQYF.

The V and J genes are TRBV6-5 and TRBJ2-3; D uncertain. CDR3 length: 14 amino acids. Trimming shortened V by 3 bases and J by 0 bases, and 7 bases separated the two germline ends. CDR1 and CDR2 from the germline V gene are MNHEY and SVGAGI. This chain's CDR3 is CASSYVSSTDTQYF. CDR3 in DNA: TGTGCCAGCAGTTATGTCTCTAGCACAGATACGCAGTATTTT.